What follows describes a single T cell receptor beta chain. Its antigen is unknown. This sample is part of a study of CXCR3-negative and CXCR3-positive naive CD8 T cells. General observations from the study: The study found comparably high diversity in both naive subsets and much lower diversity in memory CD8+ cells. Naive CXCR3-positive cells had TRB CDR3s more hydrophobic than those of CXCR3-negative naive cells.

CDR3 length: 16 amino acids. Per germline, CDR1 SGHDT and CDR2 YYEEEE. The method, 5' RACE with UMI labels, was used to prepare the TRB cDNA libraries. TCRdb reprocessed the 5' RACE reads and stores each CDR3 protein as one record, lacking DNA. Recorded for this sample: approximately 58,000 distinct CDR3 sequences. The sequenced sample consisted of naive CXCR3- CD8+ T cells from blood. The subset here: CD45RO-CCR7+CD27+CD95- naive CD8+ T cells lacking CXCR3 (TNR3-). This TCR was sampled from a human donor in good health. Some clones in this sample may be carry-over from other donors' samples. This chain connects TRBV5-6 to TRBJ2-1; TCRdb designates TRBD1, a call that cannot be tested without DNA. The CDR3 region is CASSLAGQGANNEQFF.